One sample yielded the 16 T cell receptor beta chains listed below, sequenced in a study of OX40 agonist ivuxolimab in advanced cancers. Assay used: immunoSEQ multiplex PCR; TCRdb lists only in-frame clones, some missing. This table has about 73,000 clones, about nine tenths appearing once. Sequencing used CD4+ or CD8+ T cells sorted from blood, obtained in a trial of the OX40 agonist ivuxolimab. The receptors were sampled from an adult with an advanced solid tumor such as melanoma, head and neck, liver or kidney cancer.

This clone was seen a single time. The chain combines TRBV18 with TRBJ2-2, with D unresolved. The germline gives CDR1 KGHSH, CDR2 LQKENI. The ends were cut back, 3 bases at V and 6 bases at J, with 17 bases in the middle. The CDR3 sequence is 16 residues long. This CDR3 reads CASSPGSTVAPGELFF. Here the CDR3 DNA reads TGTGCCAGCTCACCGGGTTCTACGGTAGCTCCCGGGGAGCTGTTTTTT.

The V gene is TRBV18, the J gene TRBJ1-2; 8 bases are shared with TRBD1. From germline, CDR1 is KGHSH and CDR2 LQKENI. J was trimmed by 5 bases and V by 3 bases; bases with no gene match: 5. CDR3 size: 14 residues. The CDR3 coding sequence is TGTGCCAGCTCACCGGGACAGGACCATTATGGCTACACCTTC. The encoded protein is CASSPGQDHYGYTF. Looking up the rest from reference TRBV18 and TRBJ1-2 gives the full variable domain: NAGVMQNPRHLVRRRGQEARLRCSPMKGHSHVYWYRQLPEEGLKFMVYLQKENIIDESGMPKERFSAEFPKEGPSILRIQQVVRGDSAAYFCASSPGQDHYGYTFGSGTRLTVV.

The CDR3 DNA follows: TGTGCCAGCAGCTTAGCGACAGGTGTAGGGCACGAGCAGTACTTC. Encoded protein: CASSLATGVGHEQYF. This rearrangement joins TRBV7-2 to TRBJ2-7; D is possibly TRBD1 (6 bases). This CDR3 spans 15 amino acids. The germline V and J ends were trimmed by 0 bases and 5 bases, with 14 bases remaining between them. Per the germline V gene, CDR1 is SGHTA and CDR2 is FQGNSA.

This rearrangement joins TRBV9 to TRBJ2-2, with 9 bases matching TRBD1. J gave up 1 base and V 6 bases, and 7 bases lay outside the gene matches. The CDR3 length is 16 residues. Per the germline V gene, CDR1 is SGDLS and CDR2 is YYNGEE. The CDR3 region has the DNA TGTGCCAGCACCCTGGGGACAGGGAAGAACACCGGGGAGCTGTTTTTT. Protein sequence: CASTLGTGKNTGELFF.

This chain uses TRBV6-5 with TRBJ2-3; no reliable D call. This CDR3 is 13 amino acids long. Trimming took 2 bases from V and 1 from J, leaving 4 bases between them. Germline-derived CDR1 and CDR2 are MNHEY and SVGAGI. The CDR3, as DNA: TGTGCCAGCAGTTACACAGGCACAGATACGCAGTATTTT. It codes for CASSYTGTDTQYF.

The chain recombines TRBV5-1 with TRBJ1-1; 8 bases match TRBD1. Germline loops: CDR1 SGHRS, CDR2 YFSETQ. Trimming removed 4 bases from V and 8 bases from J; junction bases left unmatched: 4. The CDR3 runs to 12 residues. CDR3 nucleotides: TGCGCCAGCAGCAAGGGGGACAGGGAAGCTTTCTTT. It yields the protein CASSKGDREAFF.

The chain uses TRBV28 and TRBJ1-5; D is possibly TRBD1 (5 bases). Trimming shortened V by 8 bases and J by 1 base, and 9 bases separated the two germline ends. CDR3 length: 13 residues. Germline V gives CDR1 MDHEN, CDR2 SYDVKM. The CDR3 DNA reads TGTGCCAGCCAGGGCTCGAGCAATCAGCCCCAGCATTTT. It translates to CASQGSSNQPQHF.

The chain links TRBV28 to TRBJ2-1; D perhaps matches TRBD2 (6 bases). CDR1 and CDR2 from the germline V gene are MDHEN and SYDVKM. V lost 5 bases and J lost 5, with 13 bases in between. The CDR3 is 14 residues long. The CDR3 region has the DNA TGTGCCAGCAGTCTAGGGACTCGCCACAATGAGCAGTTCTTC. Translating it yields CASSLGTRHNEQFF.

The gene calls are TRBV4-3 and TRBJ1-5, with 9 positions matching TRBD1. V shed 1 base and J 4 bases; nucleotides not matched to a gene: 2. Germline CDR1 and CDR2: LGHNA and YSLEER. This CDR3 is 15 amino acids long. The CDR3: CASSQADRGNQPQHF. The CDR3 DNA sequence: TGCGCCAGCAGCCAAGCGGACAGGGGAAATCAGCCCCAGCATTTT.

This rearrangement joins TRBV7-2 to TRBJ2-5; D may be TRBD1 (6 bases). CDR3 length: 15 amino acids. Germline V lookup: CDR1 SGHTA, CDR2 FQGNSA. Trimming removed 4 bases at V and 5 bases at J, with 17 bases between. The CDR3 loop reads CASSSTGFSTETQYF. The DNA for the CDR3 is TGTGCCAGCAGCTCAACAGGGTTTTCCACTGAGACCCAGTACTTC.

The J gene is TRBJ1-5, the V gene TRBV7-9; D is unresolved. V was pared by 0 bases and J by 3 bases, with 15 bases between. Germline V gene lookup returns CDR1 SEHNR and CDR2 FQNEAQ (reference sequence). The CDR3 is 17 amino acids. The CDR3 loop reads CASSLASPGEINQPQHF. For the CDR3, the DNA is TGTGCCAGCAGCTTAGCGTCCCCCGGGGAAATCAATCAGCCCCAGCATTTT.

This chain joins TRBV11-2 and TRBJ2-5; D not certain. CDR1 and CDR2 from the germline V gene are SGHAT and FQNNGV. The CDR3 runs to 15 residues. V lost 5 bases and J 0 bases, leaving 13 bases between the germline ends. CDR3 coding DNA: TGTGCCAGCAGCGCAACCCTAGGTTACCAAGAGACCCAGTACTTC. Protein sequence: CASSATLGYQETQYF.

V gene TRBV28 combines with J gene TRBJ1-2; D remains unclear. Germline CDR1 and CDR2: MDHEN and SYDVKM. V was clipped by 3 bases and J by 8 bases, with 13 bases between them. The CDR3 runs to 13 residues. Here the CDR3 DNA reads TGTGCCAGCAGTTTTCTTTCAGCTAACGGCTACACCTTC. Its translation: CASSFLSANGYTF.

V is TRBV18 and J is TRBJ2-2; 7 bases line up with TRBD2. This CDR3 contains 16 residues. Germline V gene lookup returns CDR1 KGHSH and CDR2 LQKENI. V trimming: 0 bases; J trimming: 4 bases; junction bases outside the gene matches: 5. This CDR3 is CASSPPGGPVTGELFF. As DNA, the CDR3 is TGTGCCAGCTCACCACCGGGAGGGCCGGTCACCGGGGAGCTGTTTTTT.

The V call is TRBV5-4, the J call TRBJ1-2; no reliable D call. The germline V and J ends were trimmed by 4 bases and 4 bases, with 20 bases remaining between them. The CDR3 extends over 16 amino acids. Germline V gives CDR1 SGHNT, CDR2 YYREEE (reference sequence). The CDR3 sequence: CASSPAGGGTVYGYTF. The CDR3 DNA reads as TGTGCCAGCAGCCCCGCCGGTGGAGGTACGGTCTATGGCTACACCTTC.

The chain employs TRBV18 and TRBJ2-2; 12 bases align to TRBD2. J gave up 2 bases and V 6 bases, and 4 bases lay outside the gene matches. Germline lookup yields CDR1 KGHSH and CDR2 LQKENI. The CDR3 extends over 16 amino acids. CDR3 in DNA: TGTGCCAGCTCCTCGACTAGCGGGGGTAACACCGGGGAGCTGTTTTTT. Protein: CASSSTSGGNTGELFF.